Presented here are 16 T cell receptor beta chains from one specimen sequenced in a study of cytomegalovirus exposure and HLA in healthy donors. Produced via immunoSEQ multiplex PCR; TCRdb's table is partial and in-frame only. Seen here are around 74,000 clones, about 82% observed once, and the top ten hold less than 3%. Sample: PBMCs. These receptors originate from a man younger than 45 in good health and CMV-seronegative.

The V call is TRBV6-1, the J call TRBJ2-3, with D unresolved. Trimming took off 6 bases at V and 0 bases at J, with 10 bases between the two ends. CDR1 MNHNS and CDR2 SASEGT come from the germline V gene. The CDR3 is 14 residues long. The CDR3 protein is CASRKSGSTDTQYF. The CDR3 nucleotides are TGTGCCAGCAGGAAATCAGGTAGCACAGATACGCAGTATTTT.

This rearrangement joins TRBV19 to TRBJ2-2; D may be TRBD1 (5 bases). The CDR3 contains 12 residues. Between the trimmed V and J ends, which lost 7 bases and 6 bases, there was a span of 9 bases. Germline V gives CDR1 LNHDA, CDR2 SQIVND (reference sequence). Here the CDR3 reads CASTQGPGELFF. The CDR3 coding sequence is TGTGCCAGTACCCAGGGCCCCGGGGAGCTGTTTTTT.

J is TRBJ1-2 and V is TRBV6-1, with D possibly being TRBD1 (6 bases). CDR1 and CDR2 from the germline V gene are MNHNS and SASEGT. This CDR3 comprises 14 residues. V lost 3 bases to trimming and J lost 3 bases, with 11 bases between them. CDR3 sequence (DNA): TGTGCCAGCAGTGATCGGGGGGCGGACTATGGCTACACCTTC. Protein: CASSDRGADYGYTF.

This rearrangement joins TRBV29-1 to TRBJ2-3, with D uncertain. The CDR3 spans 15 residues. CDR1 is SQVTM, CDR2 ANQGSEA, per germline. V was pared by 2 bases and J by 4 bases, with 16 bases between. Written as DNA, the CDR3 is TGCAGCGTTGAACCCGAGCAGGCGCCCTCAGATACGCAGTATTTT. Translating gives CSVEPEQAPSDTQYF.

There are a few counts of this clone. This chain joins TRBV4-3 and TRBJ1-2; the match to TRBD1 covers 10 bases. The CDR3 sequence is 13 residues long. Looked up from germline, CDR1 is LGHNA and CDR2 is YSLEER. V trimming: 3 bases; J trimming: 7 bases; junction bases outside the gene matches: 2. CDR3 nucleotide sequence: TGCGCCAGCAGCCAGACAGGGGGCGGTGGCTACACCTTC. It encodes CASSQTGGGGYTF.

This clone was seen only once. V gene TRBV5-1 combines with J gene TRBJ2-1; a weak D match, TRBD1 (5 bases). The CDR3 contains 13 residues. The germline V gene has CDR1 SGHRS and CDR2 YFSETQ. Deletions cut 2 bases from V and 10 bases from J, with 13 bases between. The DNA of the CDR3 is TGCGCCAGCAGCTTTGACAGCCGCAGGGAGCAGTTCTTC. This codes for CASSFDSRREQFF.

V gene TRBV27 combines with J gene TRBJ2-4; D gene uncertain. The germline V gene encodes CDR1 MNHEY and CDR2 SMNVEV (reference sequence). V was cut by 5 bases and J by 6 bases, with 14 bases left in between. The CDR3 runs to 14 residues. The CDR3 DNA sequence: TGTGCCAGCAGTCCTCGGATAGCTAGAAACATTCAGTACTTC. This translates into CASSPRIARNIQYF.

The CDR3 nucleotides are TGTGCCAGCAGCAAAAATCTCCTCACTAGCGGGAGGGGCCCCTACGAGCAGTACGTC. It yields the protein CASSKNLLTSGRGPYEQYV. The chain recombines TRBV21-1 with TRBJ2-7; no DNA check was done on the table's D call, TRBD2. TRBV21-1 is a pseudogene. The length of the CDR3 is 19 residues.

This clone was picked up a small number of times. The rearrangement joins TRBV5-1 to TRBJ2-7; 8 bases match TRBD2. The CDR3 is 16 residues long. V shed 2 bases, J shed 6 bases, and the junction held 13 bases outside the gene matches. Germline CDR1 reads SGHRS; CDR2 reads YFSETQ. The CDR3 DNA is TGCGCCAGCAGCTTTTACCTTCGGGCGGGGGGAGGCGAGCAGTACTTC. It yields the protein CASSFYLRAGGGEQYF.

This clone was found a few times. The chain is built from TRBV5-6 and TRBJ1-5, with TRBD1 identical over 9 bases. Germline trimming cut 4 bases from V and 0 bases from J; bases unmatched to any gene: 8. CDR1 is SGHDT, CDR2 YYEEEE, per germline. The CDR3 loop spans 17 amino acids. The CDR3 DNA reads TGTGCCAGCAGCGAACACGGACAGGGGCATAGCAATCAGCCCCAGCATTTT. Protein product: CASSEHGQGHSNQPQHF.

CDR3 in DNA: TGTGCCAGCAGCTTGTATCCCAGGGAAGGTGGCTACACCTTC. It codes for CASSLYPREGGYTF. The chain carries TRBV5-6 and TRBJ1-2; maybe TRBD1 (5 bases). Trimming left V 1 base short and J 7 bases short, with 14 bases between. Germline V CDR1 and CDR2: SGHDT, YYEEEE. The CDR3 is 14 residues long.

The chain recombines TRBV4-3 with TRBJ2-7; D might be TRBD1 (5 bases). V lost 0 bases and J 2 bases, leaving 11 bases between the germline ends. Germline V gives CDR1 LGHNA, CDR2 YSLEER. This CDR3 comprises 15 residues. The CDR3, as DNA: TGCGCCAGCAGCCAAGAAACAGGACGGACCTACGAGCAGTACTTC. Translated: CASSQETGRTYEQYF.

The chain joins TRBV30 to TRBJ2-7; 7 bases align to TRBD1. Per the germline V gene, CDR1 is GTSNPN and CDR2 is SVGIG (reference sequence). The J segment lost 7 bases and the V segment lost 7 bases, leaving 19 bases of the junction unmatched. The CDR3 runs to 15 residues. The CDR3 nucleotides read TGTGCCTCCGACCAGGGGGACGGGACCACTCAAGAGCAGTACGTC. The encoded protein is CASDQGDGTTQEQYV.

The chain is built from TRBV5-8 and TRBJ2-7, with a tentative D call TRBD1 (6 bases). The CDR3 is 15 residues long. Trimming took off 4 bases at V and 4 bases at J, with 18 bases between the two ends. Germline lookup yields CDR1 SGHTS and CDR2 YDEGEE. CDR3 region: CASSAGITDRYEQYF. The CDR3, as DNA: TGTGCCAGCAGCGCAGGTATTACCGACAGGTACGAGCAGTACTTC.

This chain connects TRBV7-9 to TRBJ2-7, with 8 bases lining up with TRBD2. V was pared by 5 bases and J by 4 bases, with 13 bases of the junction left unmatched. The CDR3 is 16 amino acids. Germline CDR1 reads SEHNR; CDR2 reads FQNEAQ (reference sequence). The CDR3 reads CASSRSQRGIRYEQYF. CDR3 coding DNA: TGTGCCAGCAGCCGGTCCCAGCGGGGGATAAGGTACGAGCAGTACTTC.

Only a few counts were recorded for this clone. The V and J genes are TRBV4-2 and TRBJ2-3; 9 bases match TRBD2. J gave up 6 bases and V 0 bases, and 4 bases lay outside the gene matches. The CDR3 covers 15 residues. Germline V CDR1 and CDR2: LGHNA, YNFKEQ. The CDR3 loop is CASSQEAGGPDTQYF. The CDR3, as DNA: TGTGCCAGCAGCCAAGAGGCGGGGGGGCCCGATACGCAGTATTTT.